This entry lists 19 T cell receptor beta chains sequenced from one sample in a study of T cells in Graves' hyperthyroidism and ophthalmopathy. Researchers took RNA transcripts and amplified the TCR beta CDR3 regions from them. Carried out on the TCR CDR3, a first-round RT-PCR used the HTBI primer set. TCRdb reprocessed the multiplex PCR reads via MiXCR and lists one record per CDR3 protein. The sample yields around 480,000 distinct CDR3 sequences, roughly an eighth seen once. Sequencing was carried out using blood. Source of these receptors: a woman aged 18-29 years with Graves' hyperthyroidism.

This clonotype showed up many times. This rearrangement joins TRBV10-3 to TRBJ1-2; TRBD1 matches at 7 bases. Germline CDR1 and CDR2: ENHRY and SYGVKD. The CDR3 totals 14 residues. The junction had 5 bases not matched to a gene; V was cut back by 5 bases and J by 2 bases. CDR3 amino acids: CAISRDSLNYGYTF. As DNA, the CDR3 is TGTGCCATCAGTAGGGACAGCCTAAACTATGGCTACACCTTC.

This clonotype has at least ten counts. V usage is TRBV19 and J usage is TRBJ2-7; TRBD1 or TRBD2 may be the D gene (6 bases each). Germline CDR1 and CDR2: LNHDA and SQIVND (reference sequence). The length of the CDR3 is 14 residues. The V end lost 10 bases, the J end lost 1 base, and 17 bases lay between the germline ends. CDR3 sequence (DNA): TGTGCCACCGGAGGCCGGGGGCTATCCTACGAGCAGTACTTC. This codes for CATGGRGLSYEQYF.

This clonotype was detected many times. This chain connects TRBV11-2 to TRBJ1-2; D is uncertain. Germline V CDR1 and CDR2: SGHAT, FQNNGV. The CDR3 covers 13 residues. Trimming removed 0 bases at V and 14 bases at J, with 16 bases between. The CDR3 region is CASSLDIETQATF. Here the CDR3 DNA reads TGTGCCAGCAGCTTAGATATCGAGACGCAGGCAACCTTC.

This clonotype showed up many times. V and J are TRBV20-1 and TRBJ2-1; 7 bases align to TRBD2. The J segment lost 7 bases and the V segment lost 4 bases, leaving 1 base of the junction unmatched. Germline CDR1 and CDR2: DFQATT and SNEGSKA (reference sequence). The CDR3 loop spans 11 amino acids. CDR3 nucleotide sequence: TGCAGTGCTACTAGCGGAAATGAGCAGTTCTTC. Encoded protein: CSATSGNEQFF.

This chain uses TRBV3-1 with TRBJ2-7; D perhaps matches TRBD1 (6 bases). CDR1 LGHDT and CDR2 YNNKEL come from the germline V gene (reference sequence). The CDR3 covers 13 residues. Between the trimmed V and J ends, which lost 0 bases and 9 bases, there was a span of 12 bases. CDR3 amino acids: CASSQETGPSQYF. The CDR3 region has the DNA TGTGCCAGCAGCCAAGAGACAGGCCCGTCGCAGTACTTC.

Many counts were recorded for this clonotype. The rearrangement joins TRBV27 to TRBJ1-1; no definite D call. The V gene lost 2 bases and the J gene lost 1 base, with 11 bases spanning the gap. The CDR3 spans 15 residues. The germline gives CDR1 MNHEY, CDR2 SMNVEV (reference sequence). The CDR3 nucleotides are TGTGCCAGCAGTTTAAAGTTCCTCAGGAACACTGAAGCTTTCTTT. Residues: CASSLKFLRNTEAFF.

This clonotype was recorded at least ten times. The chain joins TRBV24-1 to TRBJ2-3; TRBD1 agrees at 9 bases. The CDR3 is 14 amino acids. With 9 bases clipped from V and 5 bases from J, the junction kept 8 bases outside the gene matches. Germline V gene lookup returns CDR1 KGHDR and CDR2 SFDVKD. CDR3 in amino acids: CATSRDRDGDTQYF. The CDR3 DNA follows: TGTGCCACCTCCCGGGACAGGGACGGAGATACGCAGTATTTT.

Remarks on this clonotype: A much larger clonotype is one base distant, so this may be a read error. V is TRBV7-9 and J is TRBJ2-1; unclear D gene. CDR3 length equals 14 residues. The V gene's germline CDR1 is SEHNR and CDR2 FQNEAQ (reference sequence). The CDR3 reads CASTATFSYNEQCF. The CDR3 DNA follows: TGTGCCAGCACCGCTACTTTCTCCTACAATGAGCAGTGCTTC. Together with reference TRBV7-9 and TRBJ2-1, the CDR3 gives the full variable domain: DTGVSQNPRHKITKRGQNVTFRCDPISEHNRLYWYRQTLGQGPEFLTYFQNEAQLEKSRLLSDRFSAERPKGSFSTLEIQRTEQGDSAMYLCASTATFSYNEQCFGPGTRLTVL.

This clonotype was seen repeatedly, ten times or more. This chain links TRBV30 with TRBJ1-6; no clear D. Trimming removed 5 bases at V and 7 bases at J, with 9 bases between. The germline gives CDR1 GTSNPN, CDR2 SVGIG (reference sequence). This CDR3 spans 12 amino acids. CDR3 residues: CAWGQSNSPLHF. The CDR3 DNA sequence: TGTGCCTGGGGGCAGTCGAATTCACCCCTCCACTTT.

The table lists this clonotype with many counts. The chain has TRBV6-5 and TRBJ2-7; D is uncertain. The germline V gene encodes CDR1 MNHEY and CDR2 SVGAGI. This CDR3 has 13 residues. Trimming stripped 0 bases from V and 1 base from J, with 4 bases between. The CDR3 DNA is TGTGCCAGCAGTTACTCGAGTTCCTACGAGCAGTACTTC. This gives the protein CASSYSSSYEQYF.

Ten or more counts support this clonotype. The rearrangement uses TRBV29-1 and TRBJ1-6, with D uncertain. The germline V gene has CDR1 SQVTM and CDR2 ANQGSEA. CDR3 size: 13 residues. Deletions cut 6 bases from V and 8 bases from J, with 14 bases between. CDR3 sequence: CSVSKHKDSPLHF. The CDR3 bases are TGCAGCGTCTCAAAGCACAAGGATTCACCCCTCCACTTT.

This clonotype came up many times. This chain connects TRBV3-1 to TRBJ2-5; 7 bases are shared with TRBD2. Germline assignment: CDR1 LGHDT and CDR2 YNNKEL (reference sequence). V dropped 4 bases and J dropped 5; count of bases not matched to a gene: 10. This CDR3 region has 15 residues. The CDR3 bases are TGTGCCAGCAGCCTGGGTGCGGGAGTCCCGGAGACCCAGTACTTC. Protein: CASSLGAGVPETQYF.

This clonotype was observed at least ten times. This chain links TRBV18 with TRBJ2-1; 10 positions agree with TRBD1. The trim removed 5 bases at V and 14 bases at J, leaving 6 bases unmatched. The CDR3 consists of 12 residues. CDR1 and CDR2 from the germline V gene are KGHSH and LQKENI. The CDR3 DNA is TGTGCCAGCTCATTCTCGACAGGGGGCAAGTTCTTC. Residues: CASSFSTGGKFF.

The chain is built from TRBV29-1 and TRBJ2-7; 7 nucleotides match TRBD2. Germline assignment: CDR1 SQVTM and CDR2 ANQGSEA. V was clipped by 7 bases and J by 0 bases; unmatched bases: 3. This CDR3 contains 12 residues. CDR3 nucleotide sequence: TGCAGCGCGGGGGGTAGCTCCTACGAGCAGTACGTC. Translated, it gives CSAGGSSYEQYV.

The table lists this clonotype with many counts. An end of the junction differs from the germline gene, which may be a read error. The J gene is TRBJ2-7, the V gene TRBV6-5; either TRBD1 or TRBD2 may fit D (5 bases each). CDR1 and CDR2 from the germline V gene are MNHEY and SVGAGI. This CDR3 spans 17 amino acids. The CDR3 nucleotides are TGTGCCAGCAGATACTCAAGTGGGGACGGAAGCTCCTACGAGCAGTACTTC. This encodes CASRYSSGDGSSYEQYF.

This clonotype was picked up many times. The chain uses TRBV3-1 and TRBJ1-1; the match to TRBD1 covers 9 bases. The V gene's germline CDR1 is LGHDT and CDR2 YNNKEL (reference sequence). Trimming removed 6 bases from V and 4 bases from J; junction bases left unmatched: 6. The CDR3 is 14 residues long. The DNA for the CDR3 is TGTGCCAGCAGAACCGGGACAGGGTCCACTGAAGCTTTCTTT. Protein: CASRTGTGSTEAFF.

At least ten counts were recorded for this clonotype. This chain joins TRBV27 and TRBJ2-1, with D maybe TRBD2 (5 bases). The CDR3 consists of 14 residues. From germline, CDR1 is MNHEY and CDR2 SMNVEV (reference sequence). Trimming stripped 0 bases from V and 7 bases from J, with 10 bases between. This CDR3 is CASSLSLRVNEQFF. The DNA of the CDR3 is TGTGCCAGCAGTTTATCGCTGAGGGTTAATGAGCAGTTCTTC.

This clonotype was seen many times. The rearrangement uses TRBV11-2 and TRBJ2-1; D is ambiguous. Trimming took 8 bases from V and 3 from J, leaving 14 bases between them. The CDR3 extends over 14 amino acids. CDR1 SGHAT and CDR2 FQNNGV come from the germline V gene. The CDR3 coding sequence is TGTGCCAGCGGAGATAGGGTTATCTACAATGAGCAGTTCTTC. It is translated as CASGDRVIYNEQFF.

This clonotype came up a few times. The chain has TRBV30 and TRBJ1-5, with 8 bases aligning to TRBD1. The V segment lost 5 bases and the J segment 7 bases; nucleotides outside the gene matches: 10. Germline V gene lookup returns CDR1 GTSNPN and CDR2 SVGIG (reference sequence). CDR3 size: 14 residues. The CDR3 reads CAWGGGTGGQPQHF. The CDR3 DNA is TGTGCCTGGGGTGGGGGAACAGGGGGGCAGCCCCAGCATTTT. The variable domain in full, completed from reference TRBV30 and TRBJ1-5, reads SQTIHQWPATLVQPVGSPLSLECTVEGTSNPNLYWYRQAAGRGLQLLFYSVGIGQISSEVPQNLSASRPQDRQFILSSKKLLLSDSGFYLCAWGGGTGGQPQHFGDGTRLSIL.